What follows is one T cell receptor beta chain and its context. The antigen this receptor binds is unknown. Per-base qualities were not stored, and no clone one base away is much larger. Enrolling through a virtual design, the prospective study's participants ranged in age from roughly 18 to 90 years and lived across some 23 United States geographic areas. To assign participants to cohorts, the prospective study relied on clinical history that participants themselves reported in a screening survey and a study questionnaire. Mobile phlebotomists in the prospective study collected whole blood, serum and a nasopharyngeal or oropharyngeal swab from every participant. Prospective study participants could optionally give additional blood draws and questionnaires over an approximately two-month period. Before DNA extraction, prospective study blood samples were shipped either frozen or at room temperature.

The data are from a study of blood T cell repertoires in COVID-19 (TCRdb year 2020). In terms of the full investigation: Collaborator samples came from the United States, Italy and Spain and covered acute and convalescent phases of COVID-19. HLA class I and class II types, where available, came from metadata supplied by the sample provider rather than from assay-based typing. Deeply sampled blood TCRbeta repertoires from subjects exposed to, actively infected with, or recovered from COVID-19 were included in the dataset. Nearly every sample came with metadata listing a de-identified subject ID, COVID-19 status, age in years and sex. The samples were drawn from two sources: the first 160 participants of the ongoing ImmuneRACE study, and 1,200 or so subjects contributed by 6 global collaborators. A freely available public database, intended as a resource for researchers studying the immune response to SARS-CoV-2, is where the repertoires were released. The material from the prospective study consisted of cDNA or gDNA derived from T cells, B-cell-depleted T cells, or PBMCs. Overall study results and their limits: The amount of clinical and demographic metadata varied by source and participant and was provided uncurated.

The immunoSEQ Assay, a bias-controlled multiplex PCR, was used to amplify TCRbeta CDR3 regions from genomic DNA. The authors' analysis ran thus. The number of nucleated cells in each sample was estimated from the amplification of reference gene primers within the assay. To quantify the absolute abundance of each unique TCRbeta CDR3 rearrangement, sequence reads were collapsed and filtered. Productive Simpson clonality was computed per sample as the square root of Simpson's diversity index over productive rearrangements. Imported from immuneACCESS, the table was reduced by TCRdb to in-frame sequences with V and J called. These copies leave out some clones; in studies compared against another copy, an unresolved V gene accounts for under half, and the cause of the remainder is not known. The D gene and trimming were derived from the DNA, and the V and J assignments and clone size from that table. For this sample the table gives approximately 220,000 clones, of which 75% to 90% were detected only once. The ten largest clones take up around 3.8% of the sample.

Reading from cysteine to phenylalanine, the CDR3 counts 13 amino acids. This entry keeps only the CDR3 DNA: 39 bases, framed from base 1. The V end gives up 3 bases and the J end 3 bases, leaving 3 bases in the junction not matched to a gene. CDR1 and CDR2 are read off the germline V gene (reference sequence) as DFQATT and SNEGSKA. Specimen: PBMCs or T cells enriched from blood (not recorded which). The sequence was collected from a woman aged 40 to 50 with acute COVID-19. The V gene is TRBV20-1 and the J gene is TRBJ1-2; 8 bases in the junction line up with TRBD1. CDR3 reads: CSASETGDYGYTF. The DNA reads TGCAGTGCTAGTGAGACAGGGGACTATGGCTACACCTTC.